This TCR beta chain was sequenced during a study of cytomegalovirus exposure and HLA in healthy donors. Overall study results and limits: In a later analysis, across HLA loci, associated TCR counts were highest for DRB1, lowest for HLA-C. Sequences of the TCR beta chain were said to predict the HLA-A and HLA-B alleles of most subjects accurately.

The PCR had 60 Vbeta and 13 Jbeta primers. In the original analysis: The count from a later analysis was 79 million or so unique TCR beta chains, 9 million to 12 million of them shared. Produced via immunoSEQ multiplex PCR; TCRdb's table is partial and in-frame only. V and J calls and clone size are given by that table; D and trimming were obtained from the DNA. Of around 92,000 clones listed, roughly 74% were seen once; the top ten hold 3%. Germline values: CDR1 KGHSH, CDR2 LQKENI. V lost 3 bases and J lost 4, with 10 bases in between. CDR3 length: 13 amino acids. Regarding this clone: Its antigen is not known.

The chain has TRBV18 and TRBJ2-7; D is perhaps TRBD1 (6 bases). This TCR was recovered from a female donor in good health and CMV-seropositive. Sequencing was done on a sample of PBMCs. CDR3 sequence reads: CASSPRTEYEQYF. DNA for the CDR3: TGTGCCAGCTCACCTCGGACAGAGTACGAGCAGTACTTC.